These 29 T cell receptor beta chains share one sample of origin, sequenced in a study of CD8 T cells in ankylosing spondylitis. TCRdb itself ran the 5' RACE reads through MiXCR, one entry per CDR3 protein. Seen here are around 130,000 distinct CDR3 sequences, approximately 14% observed once, and the top ten hold about 3%. The sequencing sample was made of blood, either unsorted or a sorted T cell fraction (not recorded which). The source of these receptors is a female donor with ankylosing spondylitis or in good health (not recorded which).

On this clonotype: A much larger clone lies one base from this, so it may be a read error. V gene TRBV4-1 combines with J gene TRBJ1-1, with TRBD1 identical over 9 bases. Germline V gene lookup returns CDR1 MGHRA and CDR2 YSYEKL. The CDR3 contains 16 residues. The CDR3 DNA follows: TGCGCCAGCAGCCAGGGTCAACAGGGGGCAAGAACTGATGCTTTCTTT. It codes for CASSQGQQGARTDAFF.

This clonotype was detected only once. A much larger clone differs by one base, so this may be a read error. V and J are TRBV6-2 or TRBV6-3 and TRBJ2-1; D gene unclear. Germline V gene lookup returns CDR1 MNHEY and CDR2 SVGEGT. The CDR3 extends over 10 amino acids. V lost 8 bases, J lost 5 bases, and 4 bases lay in between. The CDR3 region has the DNA TGTGCCAGCGGAAACAATGAGCAGTTCTTC. Its translation: CASGNNEQFF.

This clonotype was detected a few times. V gene TRBV11-2 combines with J gene TRBJ2-1; TRBD2 aligns across 8 bases. Germline CDR1 and CDR2: SGHAT and FQNNGV. Trimming cost V 5 bases and J 3 bases; bases outside gene matches: 9. The CDR3 has 16 amino acids. The CDR3 loop reads CASSPLRGAYYNEQFF. For the CDR3, the DNA is TGTGCCAGCAGCCCCCTGCGGGGGGCATACTACAATGAGCAGTTCTTC.

Ten or more counts support this clonotype. A junction boundary mismatches the germline segment, possibly from a read error. The V gene is TRBV7-9, the J gene TRBJ2-5; D call uncertain. CDR3 length equals 13 residues. Germline V gene lookup returns CDR1 SEHNR and CDR2 FQNEAQ (reference sequence). CDR3 in DNA: TGTGCCAGCAGCTTATTGACTCAAGGGACCCAGTACTTC. Amino acid sequence: CASSLLTQGTQYF.

The rearrangement links TRBV2 to TRBJ1-5; no clear D gene. V lost 5 bases to trimming and J lost 7 bases, with 12 bases between them. The V gene's germline CDR1 is SNHLY and CDR2 FYNNEI. The CDR3 loop spans 13 amino acids. CDR3 DNA sequence: TGTGCCAGCAGTCTCGGGGAAGGGCAGCCCCAGCATTTT. The encoded protein is CASSLGEGQPQHF.

This clonotype was recorded many times. The chain couples TRBV6-2 or TRBV6-3 to TRBJ2-2, with D possibly being TRBD2 (6 bases). From germline, CDR1 is MNHEY and CDR2 SVGEGT. This CDR3 has 14 amino acids. V lost 8 bases and J lost 0, with 10 bases in between. CDR3 loop: CASGGTANTGELFF. As DNA, the CDR3 is TGTGCCAGCGGGGGGACCGCGAACACCGGGGAGCTGTTTTTT.

This clonotype has a handful of counts. In nucleotides, the CDR3 is TGCGCCAGCAGTGAGGCTTTCGATCCCCCTCGGGAGCAGTACTTC. Its translation is CASSEAFDPPREQYF. The chain carries TRBV10-1 and TRBJ2-7; D gene unclear. The V end lost 2 bases, the J end lost 7 bases, and 18 bases lay between the germline ends. Germline V lookup: CDR1 WNHNN, CDR2 SYGVQD (reference sequence). The CDR3 contains 15 residues.

The chain links TRBV19 to TRBJ1-2, with D possibly matching TRBD1 (5 bases). Germline lookup yields CDR1 LNHDA and CDR2 SQIVND (reference sequence). This CDR3 has 12 amino acids. The V end lost 7 bases, the J end lost 7 bases, and 13 bases lay between the germline ends. The CDR3: CASMGGFGGYTF. The CDR3 region has the DNA TGTGCCAGTATGGGGGGATTCGGTGGCTACACCTTC.

This clonotype was observed at least ten times. V usage is TRBV3-1 and J usage is TRBJ2-1; D ambiguous. Per germline, CDR1 LGHDT and CDR2 YNNKEL (reference sequence). CDR3 length: 14 amino acids. V was cut by 4 bases and J by 9 bases, with 16 bases left in between. The CDR3 is CASSLEAKSGEQFF. CDR3 coding DNA: TGTGCCAGCAGCCTTGAGGCCAAAAGTGGTGAGCAGTTCTTC.

The table lists this clonotype with a few counts. The rearrangement links TRBV25-1 to TRBJ1-1; 8 bases line up with TRBD1. Unmatched junction bases numbered 9, after V lost 5 bases and J lost 7 bases. From germline, CDR1 is MGHDK and CDR2 SYGVNS. The CDR3 totals 14 residues. The CDR3 nucleotides read TGTGCCAGCAGTTCGTTCCAGGGGGCAAGTGAAGCTTTCTTT. This encodes CASSSFQGASEAFF.

This clonotype has a count of ten or more. The chain employs TRBV9 and TRBJ2-1; unclear D gene. Germline V gene lookup returns CDR1 SGDLS and CDR2 YYNGEE. CDR3 size: 13 residues. V was cut by 0 bases and J by 7 bases, with 8 bases left in between. CDR3 bases: TGTGCCAGCAGCGTAGTGTCCTCTAATGAGCAGTTCTTC. Protein sequence: CASSVVSSNEQFF. Drawing the rest from reference TRBV9 and TRBJ2-1, the complete variable domain is DSGVTQTPKHLITATGQRVTLRCSPRSGDLSVYWYQQSLDQGLQFLIQYYNGEERAKGNILERFSAQQFPDLHSELNLSSLELGDSALYFCASSVVSSNEQFFGPGTRLTVL.

This clonotype appeared many times. The chain carries TRBV12-3 or TRBV12-4 and TRBJ1-2; no clear D. Trimming left V 7 bases short and J 4 bases short, with 10 bases between. The CDR3 sequence is 12 residues long. In DNA form, the CDR3 reads TGTGCCAGCAATTGGGCGAGCTATGGCTACACCTTC. Translated: CASNWASYGYTF.

This clonotype was found many times. The chain joins TRBV5-1 to TRBJ2-5, with TRBD2 identical over 7 bases. Germline lookup yields CDR1 SGHRS and CDR2 YFSETQ. With V trimmed by 1 base and J by 0 bases, 12 bases remained unmatched. This CDR3 contains 18 residues. CDR3 nucleotide sequence: TGCGCCAGCAGCTTGAGGGGTCAAGCGGGATTCTACCAAGAGACCCAGTACTTC. Its protein is CASSLRGQAGFYQETQYF.

The gene calls are TRBV21-1 and TRBJ1-2. TRBV21-1 is a documented pseudogene. The CDR3 has 16 amino acids. The CDR3 spells CASSKSDWDQSYGYTF. Here the CDR3 DNA reads TGTGCCAGCAGCAAGAGTGACTGGGATCAAAGCTATGGCTACACCTTC.

This clonotype was counted only a few times. This chain connects TRBV30 to TRBJ1-2; 7 bases map to TRBD1. Germline V gene sequence: CDR1 GTSNPN, CDR2 SVGIG (reference sequence). The CDR3 spans 14 residues. The V gene end was trimmed by 1 base and the J gene end by 4 bases; junction bases not matched to a gene: 6. CDR3 DNA: TGTGCCTGGAGTGCCTCCACAGGGGTCTATGGCTACACCTTC. It specifies CAWSASTGVYGYTF.

A few counts support this clonotype. J is TRBJ2-7 and V is TRBV27; 14 nucleotides line up with TRBD2. The V and J ends lost 5 bases and 5 bases, in that order; junction bases with no gene match: 11. Per the germline V gene, CDR1 is MNHEY and CDR2 is SMNVEV (reference sequence). The CDR3 spans 17 residues. The CDR3 reads CASSHFIGTSGRNEQYF. CDR3 nucleotides: TGTGCCAGCAGTCATTTCATCGGGACTAGCGGGAGAAACGAGCAGTACTTC.

The table lists this clonotype with a few counts. This rearrangement joins TRBV19 to TRBJ2-1; 9 positions match TRBD2. CDR1 is LNHDA and CDR2 is SQIVND in the germline V gene (reference sequence). V was pared by 6 bases and J by 5 bases, with 8 bases of the junction left unmatched. CDR3 size: 15 residues. The CDR3 DNA reads as TGTGCCAGTAGGGCCCAGACTAGCGGAAACAATGAGCAGTTCTTC. It is translated as CASRAQTSGNNEQFF.

Remarks on this clonotype: A clone one base away is much larger, so this may be a read error. The chain employs TRBV10-2 and TRBJ2-7, with 9 nucleotides matching TRBD1. The CDR3 extends over 13 amino acids. Per germline, CDR1 WSHSY and CDR2 SAAADI. The trim removed 9 bases at V and 5 bases at J, leaving 8 bases unmatched. This CDR3 reads CASGARTGDEQYF. Here the CDR3 DNA reads TGCGCCAGTGGGGCCCGGACAGGGGACGAGCAGTACTTC.

This clonotype was detected a few times. The chain has TRBV7-2 and TRBJ2-1; 9 bases map to TRBD2. Germline loops: CDR1 SGHTA, CDR2 FQGNSA. Trimming removed 5 bases from V and 2 bases from J; junction bases left unmatched: 4. The CDR3 has 15 amino acids. The CDR3 is CASSILAGTYNEQFF. The CDR3 region has the DNA TGTGCCAGCAGCATCCTAGCGGGGACCTACAATGAGCAGTTCTTC.

This clonotype was observed a few times. The chain combines TRBV7-8 with TRBJ2-5, with 10 bases lining up with TRBD2. Per germline, CDR1 SGHVS and CDR2 FQNEAQ. V shed 6 bases and J 9 bases; nucleotides not matched to a gene: 16. CDR3 length: 16 residues. As DNA, the CDR3 is TGTGCCAGCAGTTTATTAGGACTAGCGGTCCAAGGGGCCCAGTACTTC. Protein product: CASSLLGLAVQGAQYF.

This clonotype was counted at least ten times. V gene TRBV5-5 combines with J gene TRBJ1-5, with 7 bases matching TRBD1. V gave up 4 bases and J gave up 6 bases; unmatched junction bases: 16. Germline CDR1 reads SGHKS; CDR2 reads YYEKEE (reference sequence). The CDR3 is 17 residues long. The CDR3 region is CASSPSALGQVSQPQHF. The CDR3 bases are TGTGCCAGCAGCCCGAGCGCTCTTGGACAGGTTAGTCAGCCCCAGCATTTT. The full variable domain, completed using reference TRBV5-5 and TRBJ1-5, is DAGVTQSPTHLIKTRGQQVTLRCSPISGHKSVSWYQQVLGQGPQFIFQYYEKEERGRGNFPDRFSARQFPNYSSELNVNALLLGDSALYLCASSPSALGQVSQPQHFGDGTRLSIL.

This clonotype was found a few times. The CDR3 DNA sequence: TGTGCCAGTAGTATGTTGGGGCAGAAACAAGAGACCCAGTACTTC. This encodes CASSMLGQKQETQYF. The gene calls are TRBV19 and TRBJ2-5, with TRBD1 as a possible D gene (5 bases). V was cut by 3 bases and J by 2 bases, with 13 bases left in between. The CDR3 covers 15 residues. The germline CDR1 and CDR2 sequences are LNHDA and SQIVND (reference sequence).

This clonotype was counted a few times. The V and J genes are TRBV15 and TRBJ2-7; weak D call: TRBD2 (6 bases). From germline, CDR1 is LNHNV and CDR2 YYDKDF (reference sequence). Trimming stripped 5 bases from V and 4 bases from J, with 18 bases between. This CDR3 comprises 15 residues. CDR3 sequence reads: CATSQFSGRSYEQYF. The CDR3 nucleotides are TGTGCCACCAGCCAATTTTCAGGGAGGTCTTACGAGCAGTACTTC.

This clonotype was seen only a few times. The gene calls are TRBV5-1 and TRBJ1-2; no clear D gene. V dropped 0 bases and J dropped 4 bases, with 7 bases sitting between them. CDR1 and CDR2 (germline): SGHRS, YFSETQ. This CDR3 comprises 13 residues. DNA for the CDR3: TGCGCCAGCAGCTTGGACTCTTTCTATGGCTACACCTTC. Protein product: CASSLDSFYGYTF.

This clonotype was picked up many times. V gene TRBV6-1 combines with J gene TRBJ2-4; D is perhaps TRBD2 (6 bases). Germline V gene data show CDR1 as MNHNS and CDR2 as SASEGT. Between the trimmed V and J ends, which lost 5 bases and 3 bases, there was a span of 11 bases. This CDR3 comprises 14 residues. This chain's CDR3 is CASSRGFGKNIQYF. In nucleotides, the CDR3 is TGTGCCAGCAGTCGGGGGTTTGGCAAAAACATTCAGTACTTC.

This clonotype was seen repeatedly, ten times or more. V gene TRBV20-1 combines with J gene TRBJ2-7; D remains unclear. Germline V lookup: CDR1 DFQATT, CDR2 SNEGSKA (reference sequence). This CDR3 region has 12 residues. V lost 1 base and J 4 bases, leaving 8 bases between the germline ends. CDR3 residues: CSARVRSYEQYF. The CDR3 DNA reads TGCAGTGCTAGAGTCAGGTCATACGAGCAGTACTTC.

Many counts were recorded for this clonotype. The chain links TRBV6-1 to TRBJ2-7; 10 positions match TRBD2. Germline values: CDR1 MNHNS, CDR2 SASEGT. Germline trimming cut 5 bases from V and 6 bases from J; bases unmatched to any gene: 10. This CDR3 spans 15 amino acids. CDR3 DNA sequence: TGTGCCAGCAGTCCTCACCGGACTAGCGGTGGCGAGCAGTACTTC. Protein: CASSPHRTSGGEQYF.

This chain links TRBV5-1 with TRBJ1-5; tentative D call: TRBD1 (5 bases). There are 15 residues in the CDR3. Trimming left V 5 bases short and J 0 bases short, with 12 bases between. Germline CDR1 reads SGHRS; CDR2 reads YFSETQ. CDR3 nucleotides: TGCGCCAGCAGACCCACAGGAGTTAGCAATCAGCCCCAGCATTTT. Translating it yields CASRPTGVSNQPQHF.

This clonotype occurred many times. The chain employs TRBV15 and TRBJ2-3, with D hard to call. The CDR3 covers 16 residues. Germline-derived CDR1 and CDR2 are LNHNV and YYDKDF (reference sequence). Trimming took off 5 bases at V and 1 base at J, with 16 bases between the two ends. This CDR3 reads CATSRSLGSGTDTQYF. The CDR3 DNA sequence: TGTGCCACCAGCCGAAGTTTAGGGTCGGGCACAGATACGCAGTATTTT.